The 9 T cell receptor beta chains presented below share a single source sample, sequenced in a study of T cells in Graves' hyperthyroidism and ophthalmopathy. The TCR beta CDR3 regions underwent amplification using RNA transcripts as the source. Primed by the HTBI set, a first-round RT-PCR was run on the TCR CDR3. TCRdb recomputed calls from the multiplex PCR reads with MiXCR, one row per CDR3 protein. The table lists around 720,000 distinct CDR3 sequences, about a third of them singletons. The sequencing input was blood. Receptor source: a woman in her forties with Graves' hyperthyroidism.

This clonotype was counted many times. The chain couples TRBV19 to TRBJ1-2, with TRBD1 matching over 8 bases. Trimming at V came to 7 bases and at J to 7 bases, leaving 5 bases not matched to a gene. The germline CDR1 and CDR2 sequences are LNHDA and SQIVND (reference sequence). The length of the CDR3 is 12 residues. CDR3 nucleotides: TGTGCCAGTACAGGGGGCGCGGTTGGCTACACCTTC. It translates to CASTGGAVGYTF.

This clonotype showed up many times. This chain uses TRBV2 with TRBJ1-4; 7 bases are a match to TRBD1. Trimming removed 3 bases from V and 6 bases from J; junction bases left unmatched: 4. In germline, CDR1 is SNHLY, CDR2 FYNNEI. CDR3 length equals 14 residues. The CDR3 DNA follows: TGTGCCAGCAGTGATGGCCAGGGGGATGAAAAACTGTTTTTT. Its protein product is CASSDGQGDEKLFF. Full variable domain (missing parts from reference TRBV2 and TRBJ1-4): EPEVTQTPSHQVTQMGQEVILRCVPISNHLYFYWYRQILGQKVEFLVSFYNNEISEKSEIFDDQFSVERPDGSNFTLKIRSTKLEDSAMYFCASSDGQGDEKLFFGSGTQLSVL.

The gene calls are TRBV2 and TRBJ2-7, with D hard to call. The CDR3 totals 13 residues. V dropped 6 bases and J dropped 3 bases, with 12 bases sitting between them. Germline CDR1 SNHLY, CDR2 FYNNEI. This CDR3 reads CASSLWAFYEQYF. The CDR3 nucleotides read TGTGCCAGCAGCTTATGGGCATTCTACGAGCAGTACTTC. Based on the CDR3 plus reference TRBV2 and TRBJ2-7, the full variable domain is EPEVTQTPSHQVTQMGQEVILRCVPISNHLYFYWYRQILGQKVEFLVSFYNNEISEKSEIFDDQFSVERPDGSNFTLKIRSTKLEDSAMYFCASSLWAFYEQYFGPGTRLTVT.

This clonotype was seen once. Likely a read error: the CDR3 ends without its conserved phenylalanine or tryptophan. Here the CDR3 reads CASSLEGLAGYQETQYL. For the CDR3, the DNA is TGTGCCAGCAGCTTGGAAGGACTAGCGGGGTACCAAGAGACCCAGTACCTC. The rearrangement uses TRBV7-2 and TRBJ2-5; TRBD2 aligns across 12 bases. The CDR3 contains 17 residues. Losses at the gene ends were 3 bases for V and 0 bases for J; bases not matched to a gene: 5. Germline-derived CDR1 and CDR2 are SGHTA and FQGNSA.

This clonotype was detected a few times. The V gene is TRBV20-1, the J gene TRBJ1-1; the D gene is possibly TRBD1 (5 bases). V gave up 7 bases and J gave up 4 bases, with 19 bases separating them. Germline CDR1 is DFQATT and CDR2 is SNEGSKA (reference sequence). This CDR3 has 14 residues. The chain's CDR3 is CSVNRGNSGTEAFF. The CDR3 DNA follows: TGCAGTGTTAATAGGGGCAACTCGGGCACTGAAGCTTTCTTT.

This clonotype was picked up a small number of times. The V gene is TRBV6-5, the J gene TRBJ1-2, with 7 bases fitting TRBD1. The CDR3 sequence is 16 residues long. In germline, CDR1 is MNHEY, CDR2 SVGAGI. V was pared by 5 bases and J by 4 bases, with 13 bases of the junction left unmatched. CDR3 sequence (DNA): TGTGCCAGCAGTCAAAAGGGGGCAGAGGGATTCTATGGCTACACCTTC. It encodes CASSQKGAEGFYGYTF.

This chain connects TRBV6-1 to TRBJ1-5; 10 bases are a match to TRBD1. Germline V gene sequence: CDR1 MNHNS, CDR2 SASEGT. This CDR3 contains 16 residues. Trimming cost V 7 bases and J 4 bases; bases outside gene matches: 10. The CDR3 nucleotides are TGTGCCAGCACCACGACAGGGGGCTTAGGAAATCAGCCCCAGCATTTT. It codes for CASTTTGGLGNQPQHF.

This clonotype showed up just a few times. The chain links TRBV20-1 to TRBJ2-7; TRBD2 agrees at 15 bases. Germline lookup yields CDR1 DFQATT and CDR2 SNEGSKA (reference sequence). The length of the CDR3 is 15 residues. V was clipped by 5 bases and J by 7 bases; unmatched bases: 9. The CDR3 DNA sequence: TGCAGTGCTTCCCCCGGGACTAGCGGGAGGCGGGAGCAGTACTTC. Residues: CSASPGTSGRREQYF.

Many counts were recorded for this clonotype. The chain links TRBV7-8 to TRBJ1-5, with D possibly TRBD1 on 6 matching bases. Trimming shortened V by 5 bases and J by 5 bases, and 10 bases separated the two germline ends. The germline V gene has CDR1 SGHVS and CDR2 FQNEAQ. The CDR3 is 13 amino acids. Written as DNA, the CDR3 is TGTGCCAGCAGCCCAGGGGAGTATCAGCCCCAGCATTTT. Translated: CASSPGEYQPQHF.